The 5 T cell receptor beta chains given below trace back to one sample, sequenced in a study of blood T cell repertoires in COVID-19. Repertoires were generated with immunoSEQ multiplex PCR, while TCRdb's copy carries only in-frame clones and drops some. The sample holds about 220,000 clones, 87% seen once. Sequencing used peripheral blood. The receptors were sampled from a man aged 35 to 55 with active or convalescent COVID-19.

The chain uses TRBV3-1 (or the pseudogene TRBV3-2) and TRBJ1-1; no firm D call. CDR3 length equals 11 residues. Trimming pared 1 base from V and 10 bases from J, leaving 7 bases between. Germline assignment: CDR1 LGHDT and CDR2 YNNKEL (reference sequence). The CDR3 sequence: CASSQASRAFF. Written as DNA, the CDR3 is TGTGCCAGCAGCCAAGCGTCCAGAGCTTTCTTT.

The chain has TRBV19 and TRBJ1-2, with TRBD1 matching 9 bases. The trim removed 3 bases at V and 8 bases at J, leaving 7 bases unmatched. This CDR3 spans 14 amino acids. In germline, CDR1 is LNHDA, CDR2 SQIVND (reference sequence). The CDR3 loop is CASSMGGTGRGYTF. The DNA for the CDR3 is TGTGCCAGTAGTATGGGTGGGACAGGGAGAGGCTACACCTTC.

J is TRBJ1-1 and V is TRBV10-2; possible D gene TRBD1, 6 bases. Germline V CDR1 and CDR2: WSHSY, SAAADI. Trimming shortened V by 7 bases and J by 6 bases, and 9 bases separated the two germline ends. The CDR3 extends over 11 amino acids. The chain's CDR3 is CASMRGSEAFF. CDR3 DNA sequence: TGCGCCAGCATGAGGGGGTCTGAAGCTTTCTTT.

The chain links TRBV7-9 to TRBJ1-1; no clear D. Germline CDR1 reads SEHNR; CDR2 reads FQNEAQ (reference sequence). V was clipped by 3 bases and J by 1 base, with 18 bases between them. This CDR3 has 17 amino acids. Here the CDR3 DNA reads TGTGCCAGCAGCTTGGGCAGGACTACTCTGGCGAACACTGAAGCTTTCTTT. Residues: CASSLGRTTLANTEAFF.

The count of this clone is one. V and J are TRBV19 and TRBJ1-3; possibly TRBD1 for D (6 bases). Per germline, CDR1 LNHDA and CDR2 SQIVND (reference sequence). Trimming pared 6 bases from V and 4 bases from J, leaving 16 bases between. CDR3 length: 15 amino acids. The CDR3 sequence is CASSWATGPGNTIYF. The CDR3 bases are TGTGCCAGTAGCTGGGCTACAGGGCCGGGAAACACCATATATTTT.